These 20 T cell receptor beta chains originate from one sample sequenced in a study of blood T cell repertoires in COVID-19. Only in-frame clones appear in the TCRdb table, and some are missing; sequencing was by immunoSEQ multiplex PCR. The repertoire includes fewer than 150,000 clones, approximately 83% of them detected once, and about 18% sits in the top ten. The sample comprised peripheral blood. Receptors were obtained from a woman aged 45-60 years who had recovered from COVID-19.

The rearrangement joins TRBV30 to TRBJ2-7; 7 bases map to TRBD2. Germline V gives CDR1 GTSNPN, CDR2 SVGIG (reference sequence). Germline trimming cut 3 bases from V and 2 bases from J; bases unmatched to any gene: 4. The CDR3 extends over 13 amino acids. This chain's CDR3 is CAWSVGTTYEQYF. The CDR3, as DNA: TGTGCCTGGAGCGTTGGGACTACCTACGAGCAGTACTTC.

The gene calls are TRBV4-1 and TRBJ2-5; TRBD2 matches at 14 bases. From germline, CDR1 is MGHRA and CDR2 YSYEKL. CDR3 size: 15 residues. V lost 6 bases, J lost 5 bases, and 5 bases stayed unmatched. CDR3 sequence (DNA): TGCGCCAGCAGACCCCGACTAGCGGGAGGGGAGACCCAGTACTTC. The encoded protein is CASRPRLAGGETQYF.

This CDR3 is CSVKDSFNQPQHF. CDR3 nucleotide sequence: TGCAGCGTAAAGGACAGCTTCAATCAGCCCCAGCATTTT. This sequence joins TRBV29-1 and TRBJ1-5; weak D call: TRBD1 (6 bases). The germline CDR1 and CDR2 sequences are SQVTM and ANQGSEA. V was clipped by 6 bases and J by 3 bases, with 12 bases between them. There are 13 residues in the CDR3. The whole variable domain, filled in from reference TRBV29-1 and TRBJ1-5, reads SAVISQKPSRDICQRGTSLTIQCQVDSQVTMMFWYRQQPGQSLTLIATANQGSEATYESGFVIDKFPISRPNLTFSTLTVSNMSPEDSSIYLCSVKDSFNQPQHFGDGTRLSIL.

The J gene is TRBJ2-6, the V gene TRBV6-5; no definite D call. The CDR3 runs 14 residues. The ends were cut back, 10 bases at V and 1 base at J, with 11 bases in the middle. The germline V gene has CDR1 MNHEY and CDR2 SVGAGI. The CDR3 loop is CATEVLSGANVLTF. In DNA, the CDR3 is TGTGCCACCGAGGTCCTTTCTGGGGCCAACGTCCTGACTTTC.

The gene calls are TRBV7-9 and TRBJ2-7; 7 nucleotides align to TRBD2. The J segment lost 1 base and the V segment lost 5 bases, leaving 5 bases of the junction unmatched. The CDR3 consists of 14 residues. Germline CDR1 SEHNR, CDR2 FQNEAQ (reference sequence). In DNA form, the CDR3 reads TGTGCCAGCAGCGCCAAAGCGGGATCCTACGAGCAGTACTTC. It is translated as CASSAKAGSYEQYF.

The CDR3 region has the DNA TGTGCCAGCAGCCAACAGGGCTCTATCGGCTACACCTTC. Translated: CASSQQGSIGYTF. The chain uses TRBV3-1 (or the pseudogene TRBV3-2) and TRBJ1-2, with a weak D call TRBD1 (5 bases). The CDR3 loop spans 13 amino acids. V shed 2 bases and J shed 8 bases, with 12 bases lying between them. CDR1 and CDR2 (germline): LGHDT, YNNKEL (reference sequence).

V usage is TRBV11-2 and J usage is TRBJ2-7; 12 bases are shared with TRBD1. The germline V gene has CDR1 SGHAT and CDR2 FQNNGV. The CDR3 is 14 amino acids. V trimming: 6 bases; J trimming: 2 bases; junction bases outside the gene matches: 2. The CDR3 nucleotides read TGTGCCAGCAGTCGGGACAGGGGGCCCTACGAGCAGTACTTC. Its translation is CASSRDRGPYEQYF.

V gene TRBV7-2 combines with J gene TRBJ2-5, with D unclear. This CDR3 is 14 amino acids long. Deletions cut 2 bases from V and 2 bases from J, with 9 bases between. Germline CDR1 and CDR2: SGHTA and FQGNSA. This CDR3 is CASSLTAGQETQYF. The DNA for the CDR3 is TGTGCCAGCAGCTTAACGGCCGGGCAAGAGACCCAGTACTTC.

The count of this clone is one. V and J are TRBV11-3 and TRBJ2-1; no clear D. Looked up from germline, CDR1 is SGHNT and CDR2 is YENEEA. Trimming shortened V by 3 bases and J by 7 bases, and 10 bases separated the two germline ends. CDR3 size: 13 residues. CDR3 coding DNA: TGTGCCAGCAGCTTGGGCAGGTTAAATGAGCAGTTCTTC. As protein: CASSLGRLNEQFF.

DNA of the CDR3: TGCGCCAGCAGCTTGGTTCGGAAGAGTCAGGCTCCTGGAAACACCATATATTTT. This encodes CASSLVRKSQAPGNTIYF. The chain combines TRBV5-1 with TRBJ1-3; D gene unclear. Per the germline V gene, CDR1 is SGHRS and CDR2 is YFSETQ. The ends were cut back, 0 bases at V and 2 bases at J, with 18 bases in the middle. The CDR3 sequence is 18 residues long.

J is TRBJ1-5 and V is TRBV12-3 or TRBV12-4; 7 nucleotides agree with TRBD1. V shed 7 bases and J 5 bases; nucleotides not matched to a gene: 5. The CDR3 is made up of 13 amino acids. The CDR3 spells CASTRQGDQPQHF. CDR3 coding DNA: TGTGCCAGCACCAGACAGGGCGATCAGCCCCAGCATTTT.

The rearrangement links TRBV15 to TRBJ2-1; D possibly corresponds to TRBD2 (6 bases). Germline-derived CDR1 and CDR2 are LNHNV and YYDKDF (reference sequence). The CDR3 sequence is 15 residues long. Trimming cost V 1 base and J 5 bases, with 12 bases left between them. CDR3 bases: TGTGCCACCAGCAGAGTCGGAGGGCCTAACAATGAGCAGTTCTTC. Protein product: CATSRVGGPNNEQFF.

The chain combines TRBV14 with TRBJ2-1, with a possible D match to TRBD2 (5 bases). Germline CDR1 is SGHDN and CDR2 is FVKESK. There are 15 residues in the CDR3. Trimming cost V 1 base and J 0 bases, with 7 bases left between them. This CDR3 reads CASSQGRDSYNEQFF. As DNA, the CDR3 is TGTGCCAGCAGCCAAGGCCGGGACTCCTACAATGAGCAGTTCTTC.

The J gene is TRBJ1-6, the V gene TRBV6-2 or TRBV6-3; D is unclear. The V gene's germline CDR1 is MNHEY and CDR2 SVGEGT. The CDR3 covers 13 residues. The ends were cut back, 2 bases at V and 12 bases at J, with 11 bases in the middle. The CDR3 sequence is CASSYGQRVPLHF. CDR3 nucleotides: TGTGCCAGCAGTTACGGTCAGAGGGTACCCCTCCACTTT.

The chain couples TRBV12-3 or TRBV12-4 to TRBJ2-3, with a tentative D call TRBD2 (5 bases). This CDR3 contains 13 residues. The V gene lost 4 bases and the J gene lost 7 bases, with 12 bases spanning the gap. The CDR3 nucleotides are TGTGCCAGCAGTTGGTTCGAGGGTTATACGCAGTATTTT. Residues: CASSWFEGYTQYF.

The V gene is TRBV6-5, the J gene TRBJ1-1; TRBD1 matches 7 bases. This CDR3 is built from 15 residues. The germline CDR1 and CDR2 sequences are MNHEY and SVGAGI. The V gene end was trimmed by 8 bases and the J gene end by 1 base; junction bases not matched to a gene: 10. This chain's CDR3 is CASAGQPWGNTEAFF. CDR3 sequence (DNA): TGTGCCAGCGCGGGACAGCCATGGGGGAACACTGAAGCTTTCTTT.

The V call is TRBV12-3 or TRBV12-4, the J call TRBJ2-7; a possible D gene is TRBD1 (6 bases). Trimming cost V 6 bases and J 2 bases, with 11 bases left between them. The CDR3 totals 13 residues. CDR3 sequence: CASRMTGAYEQYF. CDR3 nucleotides: TGTGCCAGCAGAATGACAGGAGCCTACGAGCAGTACTTC.

The V and J genes are TRBV14 and TRBJ2-7, with 12 bases lining up with TRBD2. From germline, CDR1 is SGHDN and CDR2 FVKESK. The CDR3 has 16 amino acids. The J segment lost 4 bases and the V segment lost 2 bases, leaving 6 bases of the junction unmatched. The DNA for the CDR3 is TGTGCCAGCAGCCAAAGTCTAGCGGGAGGGCGGTACGAGCAGTACTTC. Its translation is CASSQSLAGGRYEQYF.

The chain employs TRBV5-1 and TRBJ1-1; D may be TRBD1 (5 bases). CDR3 length: 15 residues. Germline V lookup: CDR1 SGHRS, CDR2 YFSETQ. V was clipped by 0 bases and J by 3 bases, with 12 bases between them. CDR3: CASSLEGVWDTEAFF. In nucleotides, the CDR3 is TGCGCCAGCAGCTTGGAAGGGGTCTGGGACACTGAAGCTTTCTTT.

The chain employs TRBV29-1 and TRBJ1-1, with D possibly TRBD1 on 6 matching bases. Trimming left V 7 bases short and J 3 bases short, with 12 bases between. Per germline, CDR1 SQVTM and CDR2 ANQGSEA. This CDR3 spans 12 amino acids. The CDR3 reads CSGNRVYTEAFF. DNA for the CDR3: TGCAGCGGGAACAGGGTTTACACTGAAGCTTTCTTT.